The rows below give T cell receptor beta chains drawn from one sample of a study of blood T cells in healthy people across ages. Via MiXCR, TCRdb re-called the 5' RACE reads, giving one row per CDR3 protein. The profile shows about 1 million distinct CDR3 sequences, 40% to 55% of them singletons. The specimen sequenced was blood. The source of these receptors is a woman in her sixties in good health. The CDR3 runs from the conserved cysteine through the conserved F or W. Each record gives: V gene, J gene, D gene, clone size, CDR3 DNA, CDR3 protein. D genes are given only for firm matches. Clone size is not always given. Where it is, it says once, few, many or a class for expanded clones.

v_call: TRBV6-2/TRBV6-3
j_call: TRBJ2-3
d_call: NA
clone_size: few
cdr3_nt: TGTGCCAGCAGTTACACACGACAGCCCACAGATACGCAGTATTTT
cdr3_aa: CASSYTRQPTDTQYF

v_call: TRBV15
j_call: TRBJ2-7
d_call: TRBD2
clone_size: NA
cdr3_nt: TGTGCCACCAGCAAAAGACTAGCGGGAGAAGGTTACGAGCAGTACTTC
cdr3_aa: CATSKRLAGEGYEQYF

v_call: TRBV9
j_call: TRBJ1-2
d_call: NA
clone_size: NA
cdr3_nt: TGTGCCAGCAGCGTAGTCCCAGGGTATGGCTACACCTTC
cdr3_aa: CASSVVPGYGYTF

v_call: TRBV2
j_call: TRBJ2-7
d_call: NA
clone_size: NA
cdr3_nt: TGTGCCAGCAGTGAAGCGCAACTTACACCCTACGAGCAGTACTTC
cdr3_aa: CASSEAQLTPYEQYF

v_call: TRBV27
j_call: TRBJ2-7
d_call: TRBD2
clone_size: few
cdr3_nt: TGTGCCAGCAGTCCCGTCCTTAGCGGGGGCTCCTACAATGAGCAGTACTTC
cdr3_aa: CASSPVLSGGSYNEQYF

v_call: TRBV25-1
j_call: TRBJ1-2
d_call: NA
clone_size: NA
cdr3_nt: TGTGCCAGCAGTGAATTATCTCCAGGGGCTCGCTATGGCTACACCTTC
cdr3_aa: CASSELSPGARYGYTF

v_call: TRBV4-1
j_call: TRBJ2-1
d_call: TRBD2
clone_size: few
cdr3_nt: TGCGCCAGCAGCCAAGGAGGTGGTTTTGGCGGGAGCTATGAGCAGTTCTTC
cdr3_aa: CASSQGGGFGGSYEQFF

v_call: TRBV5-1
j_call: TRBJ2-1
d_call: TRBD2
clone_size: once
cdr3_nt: TGCGCCAGCAGCTTGCTTGGTAGCGGGATCAATGAGCAGTTCTTC
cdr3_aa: CASSLLGSGINEQFF

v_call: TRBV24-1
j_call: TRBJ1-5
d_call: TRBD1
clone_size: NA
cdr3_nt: TGTGCCACCAGTGGTCGGACAGGAGGGACCAATCAGCCCCAGCATTTT
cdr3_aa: CATSGRTGGTNQPQHF

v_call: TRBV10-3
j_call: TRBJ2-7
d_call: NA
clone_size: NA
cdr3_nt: TGTGCCATCACCCGGGGGTCGGCCTACGAGCAGTACTTC
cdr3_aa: CAITRGSAYEQYF

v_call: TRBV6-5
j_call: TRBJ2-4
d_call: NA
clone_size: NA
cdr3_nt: TGTGCCAGCGGGAGGGGGTCCAAAAACATTCAGTACTTC
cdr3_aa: CASGRGSKNIQYF

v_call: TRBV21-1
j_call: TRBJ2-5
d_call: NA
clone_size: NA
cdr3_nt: TGTGCCAGCAGCAAAAAGGGGCGGGTTCCCCAAGAGACCCAGTACTTC
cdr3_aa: CASSKKGRVPQETQYF

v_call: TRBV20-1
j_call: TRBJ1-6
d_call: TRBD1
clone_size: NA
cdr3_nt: TGCAGTGCAGGACAGGGGGCAACCTATAATTCACCCCTCCACTTT
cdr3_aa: CSAGQGATYNSPLHF

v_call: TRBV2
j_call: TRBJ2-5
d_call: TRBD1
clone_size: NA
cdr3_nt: TGTGCCAGCAGTGAGTCCTTGGGACAGCAGGAGACCCAGTACTTC
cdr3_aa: CASSESLGQQETQYF

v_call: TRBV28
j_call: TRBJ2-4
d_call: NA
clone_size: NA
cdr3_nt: TGTGCCAGCAGCCCCGGGCGGGTAAAAAACATTCAGTACTTC
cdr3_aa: CASSPGRVKNIQYF

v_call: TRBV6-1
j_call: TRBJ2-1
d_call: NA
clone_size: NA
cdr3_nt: TGTGCCAGCAGGTCATCCGGGATAAGATACAATGAGCAGTTCTTC
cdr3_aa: CASRSSGIRYNEQFF

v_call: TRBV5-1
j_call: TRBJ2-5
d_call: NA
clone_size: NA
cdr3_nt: TGCGCCAGCAGCTTGCCCAGGGGCCAAATCCAAGAGACCCAGTACTTC
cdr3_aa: CASSLPRGQIQETQYF

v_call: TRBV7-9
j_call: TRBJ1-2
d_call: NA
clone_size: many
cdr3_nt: TGTGCCAGCAGTCCAGGGGCTAACTATGGCTACACCTTC
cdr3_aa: CASSPGANYGYTF

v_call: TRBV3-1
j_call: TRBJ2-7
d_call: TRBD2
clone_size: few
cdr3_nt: TGTGCCAGCAGCCCGGGACTAGCGGGAGCATTCGAGCAGTACTTC
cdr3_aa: CASSPGLAGAFEQYF

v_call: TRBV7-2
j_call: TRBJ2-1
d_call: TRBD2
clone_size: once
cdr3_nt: TGTGCCAGCAGCCGGGGACTAGCGAGGGAGAATGAGCAGTTCTTC
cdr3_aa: CASSRGLARENEQFF

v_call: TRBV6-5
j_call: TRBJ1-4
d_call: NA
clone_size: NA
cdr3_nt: TGTGCCAGCAGTTACGCGGACGGGGCTAATGAAAAACTGTTTTTT
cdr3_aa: CASSYADGANEKLFF

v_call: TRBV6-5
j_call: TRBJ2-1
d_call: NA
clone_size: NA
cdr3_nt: TGTGCCAGCAGTTACGCCAGGGAGGTCTACAATGAGCAGTTCTTC
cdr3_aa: CASSYAREVYNEQFF

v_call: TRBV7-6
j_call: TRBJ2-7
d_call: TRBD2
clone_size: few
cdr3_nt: TGTGCCAGCAGCCCTCTCCGGACTAGCGGGAGTCTAATGGCCTACGAGCAGTACTTC
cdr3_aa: CASSPLRTSGSLMAYEQYF

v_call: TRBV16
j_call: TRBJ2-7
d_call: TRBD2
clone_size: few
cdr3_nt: TGTGCCAGCAGCCAATCGGGCCGGGAGGGTCTCTACGAGCAGTACTTC
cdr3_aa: CASSQSGREGLYEQYF